Listed here are 12 T cell receptor beta chains from one sample, sequenced in a study of identical twins listed by TCRdb under 2016. Library preparation was by 5' RACE. The sample was run on an Illumina HiSeq 2000. Starting from the raw public reads, TCRdb applied fastp trimming at Q25, assembled clones with MiXCR and retained in-frame beta chains. Under each unique CDR3 protein, matching rows form one entry showing the most common genes and DNA. The table for this sample lists hundreds of thousands of distinct CDR3 sequences; roughly an eighth of them were counted only once. More than 6% of the sample is taken by the ten largest. The sample was also linked to a second study, of yellow fever vaccine responses in identical twins.

The sequenced sample consisted of CD8+ T cells sorted from blood. Every receptor here comes from a woman younger than 30 in good health.

This clonotype has only a few counts. The chain recombines TRBV7-6 with TRBJ2-2; D remains unclear. Germline CDR1 reads SGHVS; CDR2 reads FNYEAQ. V lost 5 bases and J 4 bases, leaving 8 bases between the germline ends. The CDR3 is made up of 13 amino acids. The CDR3 DNA sequence: TGTGCCAGCAGCCCCGCCCGCACCGGGGAGCTGTTTTTT. Amino acid sequence: CASSPARTGELFF.

This sequence joins TRBV9 and TRBJ2-7; D remains unclear. Germline CDR1 is SGDLS and CDR2 is YYNGEE. The germline V and J ends were trimmed by 0 bases and 4 bases, with 8 bases remaining between them. This CDR3 spans 13 amino acids. This CDR3 is CASSVEPSYEQYF. The DNA for the CDR3 is TGTGCCAGCAGCGTAGAACCCAGTTACGAGCAGTACTTC.

V usage is TRBV2 and J usage is TRBJ1-1; possible D gene TRBD1, 5 bases. The germline gives CDR1 SNHLY, CDR2 FYNNEI. V shed 7 bases and J shed 3 bases, with 9 bases lying between them. The length of the CDR3 is 12 residues. The CDR3 bases are TGTGCCAGCATTCGGACATACACTGAAGCTTTCTTT. It encodes CASIRTYTEAFF.

There are many counts of this clonotype. The rearrangement joins TRBV5-5 to TRBJ2-5; either TRBD1 or TRBD2 may supply D (5 bases each). The V end was cut by 0 bases, the J end by 0 bases, with 12 bases between. The length of the CDR3 is 16 residues. Germline assignment: CDR1 SGHKS and CDR2 YYEKEE (reference sequence). DNA of the CDR3: TGTGCCAGCAGCTTGGTGCAGGGAGTGTACCAAGAGACCCAGTACTTC. Protein product: CASSLVQGVYQETQYF.

A few counts support this clonotype. This rearrangement joins TRBV7-8 to TRBJ2-4, with D uncertain. This CDR3 is built from 12 residues. Germline CDR1 and CDR2: SGHVS and FQNEAQ. Trimming shortened V by 2 bases and J by 6 bases, and 5 bases separated the two germline ends. CDR3 in DNA: TGTGCCAGCAGCTTATACCGAAACATTCAGTACTTC. It yields the protein CASSLYRNIQYF.

As DNA, the CDR3 is TGCGCCAGCGGGACCGACTACAATGAGCAGTTCTTC. It codes for CASGTDYNEQFF. The chain joins TRBV5-1 to TRBJ2-1; D is tentatively TRBD1 or TRBD2 (5 bases each). Trimming left V 7 bases short and J 3 bases short, with 8 bases between. This CDR3 comprises 12 residues. Germline lookup yields CDR1 SGHRS and CDR2 YFSETQ. Filled out from reference TRBV5-1 and TRBJ2-1, the complete variable domain reads KAGVTQTPRYLIKTRGQQVTLSCSPISGHRSVSWYQQTPGQGLQFLFEYFSETQRNKGNFPGRFSGRQFSNSRSEMNVSTLELGDSALYLCASGTDYNEQFFGPGTRLTVL.

The chain joins TRBV6-1 to TRBJ2-7; 15 positions match TRBD2. Losses at the gene ends were 2 bases for V and 0 bases for J; bases not matched to a gene: 11. The CDR3 is 20 residues long. Germline V gives CDR1 MNHNS, CDR2 SASEGT. CDR3 bases: TGTGCCAGCAGTGAATTCCGGACTAGCGGGGGGGGCCCACTCTCCTACGAGCAGTACGTC. It encodes CASSEFRTSGGGPLSYEQYV.

V gene TRBV7-9 combines with J gene TRBJ2-1, with TRBD2 as a possible D gene (5 bases). Germline assignment: CDR1 SEHNR and CDR2 FQNEAQ (reference sequence). Trimming stripped 7 bases from V and 8 bases from J, with 18 bases between. The CDR3 has 14 amino acids. The CDR3 nucleotides read TGTGCCAGCATCCCCATCGGGGTCAATGATGAGCAGTTCTTC. Translated: CASIPIGVNDEQFF.

This clonotype showed up many times. The rearrangement uses TRBV4-1 and TRBJ2-1, with 13 nucleotides matching TRBD2. J lost 7 bases, V lost 4 bases, and 13 bases had no gene match. The CDR3 sequence is 18 residues long. Per germline, CDR1 MGHRA and CDR2 YSYEKL. The CDR3 sequence: CASSLLLGTSGIENEQFF. CDR3 DNA sequence: TGCGCCAGCAGCCTACTTTTAGGGACTAGCGGGATCGAGAATGAGCAGTTCTTC.

This clonotype was seen only a few times. The CDR3 DNA follows: TGTGCCAGCAGTTTGTTTGGGGCTGATGAGCAGTTCTTC. It is translated as CASSLFGADEQFF. The chain uses TRBV28 and TRBJ2-1; the D gene is possibly TRBD1 (5 bases). CDR3 size: 13 residues. With 3 bases removed from V and 8 bases from J, the gap between germline ends came to 11 bases. In germline, CDR1 is MDHEN, CDR2 SYDVKM.

This clonotype was detected a few times. J is TRBJ1-1 and V is TRBV11-2; D perhaps matches TRBD1 (5 bases). Trimming removed 5 bases from V and 5 bases from J, with 18 bases in between. Germline values: CDR1 SGHAT, CDR2 FQNNGV. The length of the CDR3 is 15 residues. CDR3: CASSPPPGDGTEAFF. In DNA form, the CDR3 reads TGTGCCAGCAGCCCCCCCCCGGGGGATGGAACTGAAGCTTTCTTT.

This clonotype was picked up a small number of times. The genes are TRBV4-2 and TRBJ2-5, with 7 bases matching TRBD2. The CDR3 covers 17 residues. CDR1 and CDR2 (germline): LGHNA, YNFKEQ. The J segment lost 3 bases and the V segment lost 1 base, leaving 11 bases of the junction unmatched. The DNA for the CDR3 is TGTGCCAGCAGCCAAGTTGGTCTCGCGGCGGGAGAAGAGACCCAGTACTTC. Encoded protein: CASSQVGLAAGEETQYF.